This T cell receptor beta chain was sequenced for a study of T cell clonality in common variable immunodeficiency. Study-wide points: CVID patient heterogeneity limited repertoire-clinical complication correlations.

Patients and controls were mostly of Caucasian heritage. Only in-frame clones appear in the TCRdb table, and some are missing; sequencing was by immunoSEQ multiplex PCR. The repertoire consists of 50,000 to 65,000 clones, none detected only once. Germline V CDR1 and CDR2: SGDLS, YYNGEE. Losses at the gene ends were 3 bases for V and 4 bases for J; bases not matched to a gene: 19. CDR3 length equals 19 residues. This clone came up many times. The antigen is undetermined. Read sequence stops 3 residues before the CDR3 end, and the germline J gene provides the missing end. This chain uses TRBV9 with TRBJ1-2; the match to TRBD1 covers 9 bases. The TCR comes from a person aged 18-70 years in good health. The sample consisted of peripheral blood mononuclear cells. CDR3 protein: CASSAVDRLHRGLGYGYTF. The covered CDR3 bases are TGTGCCAGCAGCGCAGTCGACCGATTACACAGGGGGCTGGGCTATGGC.